This T cell receptor (beta chain) is drawn from a study of regulatory T cells in long-lasting Graves disease. Regarding time point: newly diagnosed GD, antithyroid drugs for less than 3 months. RNA isolated from PBMCs was used to make the TCR library. In building TCR beta libraries, iRepertoire HTBI primers were used together with Arm-PCR of CDR3 regions. Via MiXCR, TCRdb re-called the multiplex PCR reads, giving one row per CDR3 protein. The table includes approximately 400,000 distinct CDR3 sequences, about 16% detected once. V was trimmed by 5 bases and J by 0 bases, leaving 14 bases between them. CDR1 is MNHEY and CDR2 is SVGEGT in the germline V gene. The CDR3 contains 16 residues. Study-level results: Possibly, too few samples lowered accuracy. The TCR repertoire of persistent Graves' patients was less diverse than that of newly diagnosed ones.

This clonotype showed up just a few times. Its cognate antigen is unknown. The sequences come from peripheral blood mononuclear cells (PBMCs), collected at new diagnosis, from a patient treated with antithyroid drugs. The chain combines TRBV6-2 or TRBV6-3 with TRBJ1-5; D is unclear. This receptor was taken from a female donor with Graves disease. CDR3 sequence (DNA): TGTGCCAGCAGTGAATGGGTAGATAATAGCAATCAGCCCCAGCATTTT. Protein product: CASSEWVDNSNQPQHF.